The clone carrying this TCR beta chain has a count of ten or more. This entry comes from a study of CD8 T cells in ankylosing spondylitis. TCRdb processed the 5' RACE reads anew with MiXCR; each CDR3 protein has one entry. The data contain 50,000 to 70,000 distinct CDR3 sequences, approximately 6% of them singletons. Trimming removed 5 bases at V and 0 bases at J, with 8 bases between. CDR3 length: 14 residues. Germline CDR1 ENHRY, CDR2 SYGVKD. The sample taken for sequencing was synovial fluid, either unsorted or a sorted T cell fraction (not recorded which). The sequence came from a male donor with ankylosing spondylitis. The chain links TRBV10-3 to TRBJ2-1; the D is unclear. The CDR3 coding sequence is TGTGCCATCAGTAGCCTGAGCTCCTACAATGAGCAGTTCTTC. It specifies CAISSLSSYNEQFF.